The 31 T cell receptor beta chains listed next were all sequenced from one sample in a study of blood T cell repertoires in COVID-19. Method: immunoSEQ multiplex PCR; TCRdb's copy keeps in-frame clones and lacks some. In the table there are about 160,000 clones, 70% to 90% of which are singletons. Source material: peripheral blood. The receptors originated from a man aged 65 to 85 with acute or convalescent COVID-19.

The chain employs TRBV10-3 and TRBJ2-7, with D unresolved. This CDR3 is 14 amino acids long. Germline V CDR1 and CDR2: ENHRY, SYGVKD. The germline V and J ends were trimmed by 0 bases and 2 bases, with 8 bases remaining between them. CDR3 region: CAISESRNTYEQYF. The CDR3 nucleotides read TGTGCCATCAGTGAGTCCCGTAATACCTACGAGCAGTACTTC.

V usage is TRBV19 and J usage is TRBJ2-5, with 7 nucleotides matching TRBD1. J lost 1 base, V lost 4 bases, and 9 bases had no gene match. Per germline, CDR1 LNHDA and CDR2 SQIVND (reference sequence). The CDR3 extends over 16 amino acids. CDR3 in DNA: TGTGCCAGTAGTAGGCTAAACAGGGGCTCCCAAGAGACCCAGTACTTC. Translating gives CASSRLNRGSQETQYF.

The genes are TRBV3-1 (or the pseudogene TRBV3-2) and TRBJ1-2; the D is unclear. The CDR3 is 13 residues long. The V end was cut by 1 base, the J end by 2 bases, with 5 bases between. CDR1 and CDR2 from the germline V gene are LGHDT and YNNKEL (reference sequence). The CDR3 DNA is TGTGCCAGCAGCCAAGGACACAACTATGGCTACACCTTC. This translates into CASSQGHNYGYTF.

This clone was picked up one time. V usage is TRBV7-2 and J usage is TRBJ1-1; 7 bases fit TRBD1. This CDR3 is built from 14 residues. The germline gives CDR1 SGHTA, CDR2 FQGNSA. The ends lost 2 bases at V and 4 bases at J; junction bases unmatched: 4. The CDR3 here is CASSLNRGSTEAFF. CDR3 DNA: TGTGCCAGCAGCTTAAACAGGGGATCCACTGAAGCTTTCTTT.

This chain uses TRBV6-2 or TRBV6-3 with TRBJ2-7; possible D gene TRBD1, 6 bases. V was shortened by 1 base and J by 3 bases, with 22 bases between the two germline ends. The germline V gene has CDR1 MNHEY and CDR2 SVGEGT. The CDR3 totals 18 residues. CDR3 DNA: TGTGCCAGCAGTTACTTACTCGGCCCCGGGACAAATTACTACGAGCAGTACTTC. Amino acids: CASSYLLGPGTNYYEQYF.

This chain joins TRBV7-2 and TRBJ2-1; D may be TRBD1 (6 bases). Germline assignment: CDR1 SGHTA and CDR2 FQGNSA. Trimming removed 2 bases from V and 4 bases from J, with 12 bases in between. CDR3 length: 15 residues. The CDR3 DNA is TGTGCCAGCAGCTTAATGGACAGCATATACAATGAGCAGTTCTTC. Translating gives CASSLMDSIYNEQFF.

The CDR3 reads CASRAGNSPLHF. The CDR3 bases are TGTGCCAGCAGGGCAGGGAATTCACCCCTCCACTTT. The chain has TRBV2 and TRBJ1-6; possible D gene TRBD1, 5 bases. Trimming removed 6 bases at V and 7 bases at J, with 7 bases between. CDR1 is SNHLY, CDR2 FYNNEI, per germline. The CDR3 runs 12 residues.

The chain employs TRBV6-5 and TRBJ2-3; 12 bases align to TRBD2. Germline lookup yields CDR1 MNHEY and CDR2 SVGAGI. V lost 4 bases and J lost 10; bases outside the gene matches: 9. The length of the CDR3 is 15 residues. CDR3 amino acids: CASSFTPGLAGSQYF. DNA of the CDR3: TGTGCCAGCAGTTTTACACCCGGACTAGCGGGATCGCAGTATTTT.

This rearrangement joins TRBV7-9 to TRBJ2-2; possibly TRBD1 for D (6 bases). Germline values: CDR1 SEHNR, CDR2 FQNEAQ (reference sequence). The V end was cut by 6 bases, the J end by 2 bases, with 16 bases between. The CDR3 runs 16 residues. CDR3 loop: CASRPVQGLNTGELFF. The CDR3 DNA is TGTGCCAGCAGGCCCGTACAGGGCTTAAACACCGGGGAGCTGTTTTTT.

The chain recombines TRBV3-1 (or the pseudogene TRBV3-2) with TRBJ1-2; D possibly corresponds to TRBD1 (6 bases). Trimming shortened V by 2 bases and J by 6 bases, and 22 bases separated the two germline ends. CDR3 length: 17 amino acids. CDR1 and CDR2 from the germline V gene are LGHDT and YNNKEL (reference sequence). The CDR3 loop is CASSQNFLTTGNHGYTF. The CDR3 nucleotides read TGTGCCAGCAGCCAAAACTTCCTCACCACAGGGAACCATGGCTACACCTTC.

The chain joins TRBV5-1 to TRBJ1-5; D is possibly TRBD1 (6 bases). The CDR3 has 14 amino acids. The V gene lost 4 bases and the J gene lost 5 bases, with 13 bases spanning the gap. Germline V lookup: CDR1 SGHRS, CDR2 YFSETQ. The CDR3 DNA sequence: TGCGCCAGCAGCCCACAGGGAGTGGATCAGCCCCAGCATTTT. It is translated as CASSPQGVDQPQHF.

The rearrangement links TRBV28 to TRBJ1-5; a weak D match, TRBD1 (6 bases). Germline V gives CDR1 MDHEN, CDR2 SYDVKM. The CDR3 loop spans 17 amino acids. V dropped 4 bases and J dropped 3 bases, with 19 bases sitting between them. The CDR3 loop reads CASSWTRYRDLNQPQHF. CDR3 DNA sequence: TGTGCCAGCAGTTGGACCCGTTACAGGGACCTCAATCAGCCCCAGCATTTT. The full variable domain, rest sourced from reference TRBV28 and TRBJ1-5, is DVKVTQSSRYLVKRTGEKVFLECVQDMDHENMFWYRQDPGLGLRLIYFSYDVKMKEKGDIPEGYSVSREKKERFSLILESASTNQTSMYLCASSWTRYRDLNQPQHFGDGTRLSIL.

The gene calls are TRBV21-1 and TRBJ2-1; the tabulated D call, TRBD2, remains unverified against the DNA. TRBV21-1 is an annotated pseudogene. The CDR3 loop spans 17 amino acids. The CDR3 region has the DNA TGTGCCAGCAGCAAAGGCACTAGCGGGAGGGCCCCCAATGAGCAGTTCTTC. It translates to CASSKGTSGRAPNEQFF.

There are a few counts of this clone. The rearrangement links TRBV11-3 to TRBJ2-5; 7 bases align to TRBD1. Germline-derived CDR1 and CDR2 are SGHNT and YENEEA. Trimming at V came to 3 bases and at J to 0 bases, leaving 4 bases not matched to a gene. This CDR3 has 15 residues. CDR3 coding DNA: TGTGCCAGCAGCTTGGGACAGAAGTACCAAGAGACCCAGTACTTC. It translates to CASSLGQKYQETQYF.

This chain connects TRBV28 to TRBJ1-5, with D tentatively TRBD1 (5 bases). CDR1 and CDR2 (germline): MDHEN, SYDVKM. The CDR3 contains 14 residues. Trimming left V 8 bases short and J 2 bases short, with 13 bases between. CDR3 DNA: TGTGCCAGCGAAGAACAGGTGGGCAATCAGCCCCAGCATTTT. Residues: CASEEQVGNQPQHF.

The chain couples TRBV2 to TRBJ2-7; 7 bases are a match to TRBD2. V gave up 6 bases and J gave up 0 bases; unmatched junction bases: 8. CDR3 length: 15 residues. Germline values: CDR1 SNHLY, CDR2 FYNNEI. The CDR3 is CASRMGGVSSYEQYF. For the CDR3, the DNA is TGTGCCAGCAGGATGGGGGGGGTCAGCTCCTACGAGCAGTACTTC.

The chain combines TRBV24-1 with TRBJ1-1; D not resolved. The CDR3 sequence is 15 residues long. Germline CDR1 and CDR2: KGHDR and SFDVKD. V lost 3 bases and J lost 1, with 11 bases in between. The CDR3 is CATSDDTRGNTEAFF. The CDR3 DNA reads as TGTGCCACCAGTGATGACACACGGGGGAACACTGAAGCTTTCTTT.

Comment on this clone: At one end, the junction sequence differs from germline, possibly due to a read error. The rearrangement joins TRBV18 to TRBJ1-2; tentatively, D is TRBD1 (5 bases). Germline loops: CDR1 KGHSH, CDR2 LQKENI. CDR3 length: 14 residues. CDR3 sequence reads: CASSPLPSGNGYTF. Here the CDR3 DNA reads TGTGCCAGCTCGCCACTCCCCTCAGGGAATGGCTACACCTTC.

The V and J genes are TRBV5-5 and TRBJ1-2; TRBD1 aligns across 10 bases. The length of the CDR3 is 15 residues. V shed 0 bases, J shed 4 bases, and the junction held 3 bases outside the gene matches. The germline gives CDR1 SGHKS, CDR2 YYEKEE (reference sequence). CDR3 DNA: TGTGCCAGCAGCTTGGGGGACAGGGGATTCTATGGCTACACCTTC. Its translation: CASSLGDRGFYGYTF.

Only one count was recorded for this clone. CDR3 DNA: TGTGCCAGCAGCTTAGTTCCAGGGGGCAGATACGAGCAGTACTTC. The encoded protein is CASSLVPGGRYEQYF. The J gene is TRBJ2-7, the V gene TRBV7-2; 8 bases align to TRBD1. J gave up 4 bases and V 1 base, and 6 bases lay outside the gene matches. CDR1 and CDR2 (germline): SGHTA, FQGNSA. This CDR3 region has 15 residues. The variable domain in full, with the rest retrieved from reference TRBV7-2 and TRBJ2-7, is GAGVSQSPSNKVTEKGKDVELRCDPISGHTALYWYRQSLGQGLEFLIYFQGNSAPDKSGLPSDRFSAERTGGSVSTLTIQRTQQEDSAVYLCASSLVPGGRYEQYFGPGTRLTVT.

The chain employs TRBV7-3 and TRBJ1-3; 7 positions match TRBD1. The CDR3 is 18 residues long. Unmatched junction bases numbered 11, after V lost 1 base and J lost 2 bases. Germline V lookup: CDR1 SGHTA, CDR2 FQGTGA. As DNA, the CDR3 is TGTGCCAGCAGCTTAAAGAGACAGGGAAAGGAGACTGGAAACACCATATATTTT. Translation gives CASSLKRQGKETGNTIYF.

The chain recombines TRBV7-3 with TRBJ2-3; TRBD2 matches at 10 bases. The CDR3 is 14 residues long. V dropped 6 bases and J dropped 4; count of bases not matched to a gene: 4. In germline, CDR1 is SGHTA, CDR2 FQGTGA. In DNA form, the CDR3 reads TGTGCCAGCAGTCCTGGACTAGCGGCAGATACGCAGTATTTT. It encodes CASSPGLAADTQYF.

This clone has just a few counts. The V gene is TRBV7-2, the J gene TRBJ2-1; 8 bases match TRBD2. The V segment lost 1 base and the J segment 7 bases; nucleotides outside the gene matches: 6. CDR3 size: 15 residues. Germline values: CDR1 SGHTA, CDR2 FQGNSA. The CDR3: CASSLEGLVSNEQFF. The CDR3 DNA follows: TGTGCCAGCAGCTTAGAGGGACTAGTATCAAATGAGCAGTTCTTC.

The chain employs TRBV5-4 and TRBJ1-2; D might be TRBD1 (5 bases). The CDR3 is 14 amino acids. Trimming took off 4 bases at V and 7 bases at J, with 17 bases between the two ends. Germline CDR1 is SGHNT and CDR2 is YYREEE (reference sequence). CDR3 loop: CASSTPAGIGGYTF. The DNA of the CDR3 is TGTGCCAGCAGCACCCCGGCAGGGATCGGTGGCTACACCTTC.

CDR3 in DNA: TGTGCCAGCAGAACCCCGACGACAGGGGGAGAGACCCAGTACTTC. Translating it yields CASRTPTTGGETQYF. This chain uses TRBV28 with TRBJ2-5, with TRBD1 identical over 9 bases. From germline, CDR1 is MDHEN and CDR2 SYDVKM. V was pared by 6 bases and J by 4 bases, with 9 bases of the junction left unmatched. The CDR3 is 15 residues long.

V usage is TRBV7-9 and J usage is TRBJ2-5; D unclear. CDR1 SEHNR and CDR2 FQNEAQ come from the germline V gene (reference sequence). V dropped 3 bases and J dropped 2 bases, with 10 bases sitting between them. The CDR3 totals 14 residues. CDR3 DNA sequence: TGTGCCAGCAGCTTTCCCCCCCCTCAAGAGACCCAGTACTTC. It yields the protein CASSFPPPQETQYF.

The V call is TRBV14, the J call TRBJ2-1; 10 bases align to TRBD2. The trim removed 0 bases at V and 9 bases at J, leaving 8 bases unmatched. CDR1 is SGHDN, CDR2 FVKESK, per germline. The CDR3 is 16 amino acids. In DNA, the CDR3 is TGTGCCAGCAGCCAAGACCTAGCGGGAGCTACGGCTGAGCAGTTCTTC. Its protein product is CASSQDLAGATAEQFF.

In DNA, the CDR3 is TGTGCCATCAGTGATAAAGACAGGGCCGAGCAGTACTTC. It encodes CAISDKDRAEQYF. The chain employs TRBV10-3 and TRBJ2-7, with 7 bases lining up with TRBD1. CDR1 and CDR2 from the germline V gene are ENHRY and SYGVKD. The CDR3 spans 13 residues. The V segment lost 3 bases and the J segment 6 bases; nucleotides outside the gene matches: 5.

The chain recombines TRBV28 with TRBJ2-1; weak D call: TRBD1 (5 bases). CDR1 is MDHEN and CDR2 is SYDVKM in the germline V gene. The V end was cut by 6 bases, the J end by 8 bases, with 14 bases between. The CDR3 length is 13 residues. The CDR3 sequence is CASRGQLSDEQFF. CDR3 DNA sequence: TGTGCCAGCAGGGGGCAGCTTTCTGATGAGCAGTTCTTC.

CDR3 residues: CANSGVANTGELFF. The CDR3 DNA sequence: TGTGCCAACTCAGGGGTCGCGAACACCGGGGAGCTGTTTTTT. This chain links TRBV7-2 with TRBJ2-2; a weak D match, TRBD1 (6 bases). The CDR3 sequence is 14 residues long. Germline values: CDR1 SGHTA, CDR2 FQGNSA. The ends were cut back, 10 bases at V and 0 bases at J, with 12 bases in the middle.

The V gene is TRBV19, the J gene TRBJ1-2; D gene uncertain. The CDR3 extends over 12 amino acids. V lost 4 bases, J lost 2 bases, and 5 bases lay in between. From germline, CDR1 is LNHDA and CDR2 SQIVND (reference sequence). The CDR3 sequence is CASSTENYGYTF. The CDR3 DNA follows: TGTGCCAGTAGTACCGAGAACTATGGCTACACCTTC.